The source of this TCR beta chain is a study of CD8 T cells in ankylosing spondylitis. Study conclusions and caveats: A motif in TCR beta, a set of eight or nine highly homologous variants, appeared characteristic of ankylosing spondylitis blood.

This clonotype turned up a few times. No antigen is known for it. One entry per CDR3 protein results from TCRdb running MiXCR on the 5' RACE reads. The data show some 200,000 distinct CDR3 sequences, just under 7.5% seen once. Deletions cut 1 base from V and 2 bases from J, with 11 bases between. This CDR3 region has 15 residues. Germline V gene lookup returns CDR1 LGHNA and CDR2 YSLEER. The source of this sequence is a male donor with ankylosing spondylitis. The sample comprised blood, either unsorted or a sorted T cell fraction (not recorded which). The rearrangement uses TRBV4-3 and TRBJ2-5, with D possibly matching TRBD1 (6 bases). The CDR3 DNA reads TGCGCCAGCAGCCAAGGGCCCGGGACACAAGAGACCCAGTACTTC. Its translation is CASSQGPGTQETQYF.